A single sample is the source of the 24 T cell receptor beta chains below, sequenced in a study of regulatory T cells in long-lasting Graves disease. Construction of the TCR beta libraries employed iRepertoire HTBI primers in conjunction with Arm-PCR of CDR3 regions. TCRdb used MiXCR to reprocess the multiplex PCR reads, holding one entry per CDR3 protein. The data show around 320,000 distinct CDR3 sequences, 15% to 20% seen once. As for time point: newly diagnosed GD, antithyroid drugs for less than 3 months. RNA isolated from PBMCs was used to make the TCR library. This sample was shared with a second study, whose subject was T cells in Graves' hyperthyroidism and ophthalmopathy.

The sample here was peripheral blood mononuclear cells (PBMCs), taken at new diagnosis, from a patient treated with antithyroid drugs. The receptor source for this set is a man aged 40-49 years with Graves disease.

In the case of this clonotype: It may be a read error: a sequence one base away is much more abundant. V usage is TRBV27 and J usage is TRBJ1-5; D ambiguous. The CDR3 runs to 14 residues. In germline, CDR1 is MNHEY, CDR2 SMNVEV (reference sequence). Trimming removed 4 bases from V and 4 bases from J, with 11 bases in between. The CDR3 region is CASSSSVGNQPQHF. The CDR3 bases are TGTGCCAGCAGTTCTTCAGTCGGGAATCAGCCCCAGCATTTT.

The chain combines TRBV18 with TRBJ2-2; maybe TRBD2 (6 bases). CDR1 KGHSH and CDR2 LQKENI come from the germline V gene. V was pared by 2 bases and J by 0 bases, with 16 bases between. The CDR3 runs 18 residues. CDR3 nucleotide sequence: TGTGCCAGCTCACCAGCAGGTGTATCTAGCGCGAACACCGGGGAGCTGTTTTTT. Translating gives CASSPAGVSSANTGELFF.

The rearrangement joins TRBV19 to TRBJ2-4; D is possibly TRBD1 or TRBD2 (6 bases each). V lost 4 bases and J 8 bases, leaving 9 bases between the germline ends. Per germline, CDR1 LNHDA and CDR2 SQIVND (reference sequence). The length of the CDR3 is 12 residues. CDR3 nucleotide sequence: TGTGCCAGTAGTACAAGGGGGGACATTCAGTACTTC. Translating gives CASSTRGDIQYF.

The chain has TRBV24-1 and TRBJ2-6; no reliable D call. Germline V gene lookup returns CDR1 KGHDR and CDR2 SFDVKD. CDR3 length: 15 amino acids. The ends were cut back, 0 bases at V and 2 bases at J, with 4 bases in the middle. The CDR3 protein is CATSDLSPGANVLTF. The CDR3 DNA sequence: TGTGCCACCAGTGATTTGAGCCCTGGGGCCAACGTCCTGACTTTC.

Ten or more counts support this clonotype. The J gene is TRBJ2-2, the V gene TRBV5-1, with 7 bases identical to TRBD2. Germline lookup yields CDR1 SGHRS and CDR2 YFSETQ. The CDR3 spans 16 residues. The ends lost 0 bases at V and 5 bases at J; junction bases unmatched: 7. CDR3 sequence: CASSLEWFSGTGELFF. The CDR3 DNA follows: TGCGCCAGCAGCTTGGAGTGGTTTAGCGGGACCGGGGAGCTGTTTTTT.

This clonotype was seen more than once but under ten times. The chain carries TRBV2 and TRBJ2-2, with D perhaps TRBD2 (6 bases). This CDR3 spans 15 amino acids. V was shortened by 6 bases and J by 6 bases, with 17 bases between the two germline ends. Germline V CDR1 and CDR2: SNHLY, FYNNEI. CDR3 protein: CASSLRSGGAGELFF. DNA for the CDR3: TGTGCCAGCAGCCTTCGGAGTGGAGGGGCCGGGGAGCTGTTTTTT.

The V call is TRBV2, the J call TRBJ1-4, with D tentatively TRBD1 (5 bases). The germline V gene has CDR1 SNHLY and CDR2 FYNNEI. The V end was cut by 3 bases, the J end by 7 bases, with 6 bases between. The CDR3 is 12 amino acids. The CDR3 bases are TGTGCCAGCAGTGACGGGGGTGAAAAACTGTTTTTT. Residues: CASSDGGEKLFF.

This clonotype was detected ten times or more. This chain connects TRBV5-1 to TRBJ2-7, with 9 bases lining up with TRBD1. CDR3 length equals 14 residues. The germline gives CDR1 SGHRS, CDR2 YFSETQ. J gave up 6 bases and V 3 bases, and 7 bases lay outside the gene matches. CDR3 DNA: TGCGCCAGCAGCTGGACAGGGGAGAGCGGCGAGCAGTACTTC. Protein: CASSWTGESGEQYF.

This clonotype was seen repeatedly, ten times or more. V is TRBV12-3 or TRBV12-4 and J is TRBJ2-7; 8 bases map to TRBD1. Losses at the gene ends were 7 bases for V and 3 bases for J; bases not matched to a gene: 8. The CDR3 loop spans 14 amino acids. As DNA, the CDR3 is TGTGCCAGCAATCACAGGGGGATTGGCTACGAGCAGTACTTC. It is translated as CASNHRGIGYEQYF.

Regarding this clonotype: A single base separates this from a much larger clone, so it may be a read error. The chain has TRBV12-3 or TRBV12-4 and TRBJ2-1, with D possibly being TRBD1 or TRBD2 (5 bases each). Between the trimmed V and J ends, which lost 2 bases and 10 bases, there was a span of 18 bases. The CDR3 runs to 15 residues. The CDR3 nucleotides are TGTGCCAGCAGTTTAATGATCGGGGTTCGGGGCGAGCAGTTCTTC. Translating gives CASSLMIGVRGEQFF.

Worth noting for this clonotype: Possible read error: a much larger clone is one base away. This chain uses TRBV6-2 or TRBV6-3 with TRBJ2-7, with a possible D match to TRBD1 (5 bases). The CDR3 runs 13 residues. Germline loops: CDR1 MNHEY, CDR2 SVGEGT. The ends were cut back, 4 bases at V and 9 bases at J, with 16 bases in the middle. The CDR3 spells CASSCRGQGWQYF. In nucleotides, the CDR3 is TGTGCCAGCAGTTGCAGAGGCCAGGGATGGCAGTACTTC.

The sample holds many counts of this clonotype. The chain links TRBV12-3 or TRBV12-4 to TRBJ2-1, with D tentatively TRBD1 (6 bases). The CDR3 extends over 19 amino acids. V gave up 1 base and J gave up 2 bases, with 21 bases separating them. CDR3 nucleotides: TGTGCCAGCAGTTTAGGTTTCTTTACCGGGACACCAACCTACAATGAGCAGTTCTTC. This codes for CASSLGFFTGTPTYNEQFF.

This clonotype has at least ten counts. The CDR3 here is CASRVPGRTNSPLHF. The DNA of the CDR3 is TGTGCCAGCAGAGTTCCGGGACGGACAAATTCACCCCTCCACTTT. The rearrangement uses TRBV7-2 and TRBJ1-6, with a possible D match to TRBD1 (5 bases). The CDR3 has 15 amino acids. CDR1 and CDR2 (germline): SGHTA, FQGNSA. Trimming stripped 6 bases from V and 7 bases from J, with 16 bases between.

In its sample, this clonotype was seen many times. The V gene is TRBV28, the J gene TRBJ2-1; tentative D call: TRBD1 (6 bases). V was clipped by 8 bases and J by 3 bases, with 11 bases between them. The germline CDR1 and CDR2 sequences are MDHEN and SYDVKM. This CDR3 comprises 13 residues. The CDR3 region has the DNA TGTGCCAGCCTCGGACAGAGCTACAATGAGCAGTTCTTC. Its protein product is CASLGQSYNEQFF.

The chain couples TRBV7-9 to TRBJ1-1, with a weak D call TRBD1 (6 bases). CDR1 and CDR2 from the germline V gene are SEHNR and FQNEAQ (reference sequence). Trimming removed 0 bases at V and 0 bases at J, with 14 bases between. CDR3 length equals 17 residues. CDR3: CASSLAGAGAMNTEAFF. For the CDR3, the DNA is TGTGCCAGCAGCTTAGCGGGGGCAGGGGCGATGAACACTGAAGCTTTCTTT.

The CDR3 DNA follows: TGCGCCAGCAGCCAAGTTGCGCAGTCCTACGAGCAGTACTTC. It specifies CASSQVAQSYEQYF. V usage is TRBV4-3 and J usage is TRBJ2-7; no clear D. This CDR3 is 14 amino acids long. Looked up from germline, CDR1 is LGHNA and CDR2 is YSLEER. Trimming pared 1 base from V and 1 base from J, leaving 8 bases between.

In its sample, this clonotype was seen many times. This rearrangement joins TRBV2 to TRBJ1-2; tentatively, D is TRBD1 (6 bases). The V and J ends lost 4 bases and 4 bases respectively, with 16 bases between them. The germline V gene encodes CDR1 SNHLY and CDR2 FYNNEI. The CDR3 sequence is 15 residues long. The CDR3 DNA follows: TGTGCCAGCAGTGTTCACAGGGAATCGCCCTATGGCTACACCTTC. This translates into CASSVHRESPYGYTF. Supplemented by reference TRBV2 and TRBJ1-2, the full variable domain reads EPEVTQTPSHQVTQMGQEVILRCVPISNHLYFYWYRQILGQKVEFLVSFYNNEISEKSEIFDDQFSVERPDGSNFTLKIRSTKLEDSAMYFCASSVHRESPYGYTFGSGTRLTVV.

The chain employs TRBV14 and TRBJ2-1, with a weak D call TRBD1 (6 bases). The CDR3 contains 14 residues. The V end was cut by 4 bases, the J end by 4 bases, with 11 bases between. In germline, CDR1 is SGHDN, CDR2 FVKESK. CDR3 coding DNA: TGTGCCAGCAGCCCGGGACACGAGTACAATGAGCAGTTCTTC. Protein: CASSPGHEYNEQFF.

This clonotype was counted ten times or more. The chain uses TRBV20-1 and TRBJ2-1, with 10 bases aligning to TRBD2. With V trimmed by 1 base and J by 9 bases, 6 bases remained unmatched. CDR1 DFQATT and CDR2 SNEGSKA come from the germline V gene (reference sequence). This CDR3 contains 14 residues. CDR3 in DNA: TGCAGTGCTAGAGTCCCTAGCGGGGGAGGTGAGCAGTTCTTC. As protein: CSARVPSGGGEQFF.

In this sample, this clonotype turned up many times. V gene TRBV18 combines with J gene TRBJ1-5; D is unclear. The CDR3 consists of 14 residues. V lost 3 bases to trimming and J lost 0 bases, with 6 bases between them. The germline CDR1 and CDR2 sequences are KGHSH and LQKENI. The CDR3: CASSPSYSNQPQHF. CDR3 coding DNA: TGTGCCAGCTCACCCAGCTATAGCAATCAGCCCCAGCATTTT.

A single count supports this clonotype. Germline and junction disagree at one end, which may indicate a read error. The V gene is TRBV29-1, the J gene TRBJ1-1; no reliable D call. Per germline, CDR1 SQVTM and CDR2 ANQGSEA. The CDR3 contains 13 residues. CDR3 protein: CSVVADMNAEAFF. CDR3 nucleotide sequence: TGCAGCGTTGTTGCGGATATGAACGCTGAGGCTTTCTTT.

This clonotype was recorded many times. This chain uses TRBV18 with TRBJ2-7; 9 nucleotides align to TRBD1. The CDR3 has 15 residues. Germline V gene sequence: CDR1 KGHSH, CDR2 LQKENI. The trim removed 5 bases at V and 2 bases at J, leaving 7 bases unmatched. CDR3 amino acids: CASSEPGQGPYEQYF. The CDR3 DNA reads TGTGCCAGCTCAGAACCGGGACAGGGCCCCTACGAGCAGTACTTC.

This clonotype was picked up many times. This chain joins TRBV11-3 and TRBJ2-5, with 7 bases identical to TRBD2. CDR3 length: 15 residues. Germline loops: CDR1 SGHNT, CDR2 YENEEA. V shed 5 bases, J shed 4 bases, and the junction held 10 bases outside the gene matches. The CDR3 nucleotides read TGTGCCAGCAGCCGCACGACTAGCTTCTCAGAGACCCAGTACTTC. Translated: CASSRTTSFSETQYF.

There are many counts of this clonotype. The gene calls are TRBV5-5 and TRBJ2-1, with D possibly TRBD1 on 5 matching bases. The CDR3 length is 15 residues. Germline V lookup: CDR1 SGHKS, CDR2 YYEKEE (reference sequence). V was trimmed by 0 bases and J by 2 bases, leaving 9 bases between them. As DNA, the CDR3 is TGTGCCAGCAGCTTGGATGGGGCTCCCTACAATGAGCAGTTCTTC. Translation gives CASSLDGAPYNEQFF. Supplemented by reference TRBV5-5 and TRBJ2-1, the full variable domain reads DAGVTQSPTHLIKTRGQQVTLRCSPISGHKSVSWYQQVLGQGPQFIFQYYEKEERGRGNFPDRFSARQFPNYSSELNVNALLLGDSALYLCASSLDGAPYNEQFFGPGTRLTVL.